Listed below are T cell receptor beta chains from one sample, sequenced in a study of T cell responses to AZD1222 COVID-19 vaccine. The repertoire was sequenced with immunoSEQ multiplex PCR; TCRdb's copy has only in-frame clones and lacks some. This sample carries more than 150,000 clones, roughly 92% of them seen once, and the ten largest clones take more than 9%. The specimen comprised peripheral blood, sampled on day 0 of AZD1222 vaccination. These receptors originate from an adult in good health. Each CDR3 is given with its conserved first and last residue. The D gene is left open where the match is weak. Expanded clones get a size class; other rows say once, few or many, or leave the size out.

-	TRBV19	once	TRBJ1-5	TGTGCCAGTAGTCCGGTGGCGGTGGGTTATCAGCCCCAGCATTTT	CASSPVAVGYQPQHF
TRBD1	TRBV19	-	TRBJ1-1	TGTGCCAGTAGTATTCTTTCCCGACAGGGGGCCTTGAACACTGAAGCTTTCTTT	CASSILSRQGALNTEAFF
-	TRBV19	once	TRBJ1-1	TGTGCCAGTAGTATTCGCAGGGCGAACACTGAAGCTTTCTTT	CASSIRRANTEAFF
-	TRBV6-5	-	TRBJ1-2	TGTGCCAGCAGCCGCGACCGGGACATCTATGGCTACACCTTC	CASSRDRDIYGYTF
TRBD1	TRBV28	-	TRBJ1-4	TGTGCCAGCAGTTCTTCCGGACAGGGTGGAAAACTGTTTTTT	CASSSSGQGGKLFF
TRBD1	TRBV6-6	-	TRBJ2-1	TGTGCCAGCAGTTACGACAGGGCAGGACCCGGTGAGCAGTTCTTC	CASSYDRAGPGEQFF
-	TRBV18	-	TRBJ2-7	TGTGCCAGCTCACCTGCTAGTCGCTCCTACGAGCAGTACTTC	CASSPASRSYEQYF
-	TRBV7-8	-	TRBJ1-1	TGTGCCAGCAGCTTAATGGACTCCATGAACACTGAAGCTTTCTTT	CASSLMDSMNTEAFF
-	TRBV15	-	TRBJ1-2	TGTGCCACCAGCAGGTTGGACTCCAACCGCTATGGCTACACCTTC	CATSRLDSNRYGYTF
-	TRBV5-8	-	TRBJ1-5	TGTGCCAGCAGCCGCAACCCCGCACAGCCCCAGCATTTT	CASSRNPAQPQHF
TRBD2	TRBV5-4	-	TRBJ2-7	TGTGCCAGCAGCCCTCGGGTAGCGGGAGAGGTCGAGCAGTACTTC	CASSPRVAGEVEQYF
TRBD2	TRBV27	once	TRBJ2-1	TGTGCCAGCAGTTTAGTAGCGGGAGGCTCCTACAATGAGCAGTTCTTC	CASSLVAGGSYNEQFF
-	TRBV3-1/TRBV3-2	-	TRBJ2-3	TGTGCCAGCAGCCACGGGACTTTTAGCACAGATACGCAGTATTTT	CASSHGTFSTDTQYF
-	TRBV18	-	TRBJ1-2	TGTGCCAGCTCACCCAGTAATGGCTACACCTTC	CASSPSNGYTF
-	TRBV6-1	-	TRBJ1-1	TGTGCCAGCAGTGAGCTTCAGTTAGGGCGCTTGAACACTGAAGCTTTCTTT	CASSELQLGRLNTEAFF
-	TRBV3-1/TRBV3-2	-	TRBJ2-1	TGTGCCAGCAGCCAGGGAGATAGAGGGGGGATTTACAATGAGCAGTTCTTC	CASSQGDRGGIYNEQFF
-	TRBV19	-	TRBJ2-2	TGTGCCAGTAGTATGGTACAGCGATACACCGGGGAGCTGTTTTTT	CASSMVQRYTGELFF
-	TRBV7-9	few	TRBJ1-2	TGTGCCAGCAGCTCACCGGGACAAGTGTTTTATGGCTACACCTTC	CASSSPGQVFYGYTF
-	TRBV12-3/TRBV12-4	-	TRBJ1-1	TGTGCCAGCAGACGGATGAACACTGAAGCTTTCTTT	CASRRMNTEAFF
TRBD1	TRBV9	-	TRBJ2-7	TGTGCCAGCAGCGCCGGACAGGGGACCTACGAGCAGTACTTC	CASSAGQGTYEQYF
-	TRBV9	-	TRBJ1-2	TGTGCCAGCAGCGCGGCCTATGGCTACACCTTC	CASSAAYGYTF
-	TRBV28	-	TRBJ1-5	TGTGCCAGCAGTGCGGACACCTATAGCAATCAGCCCCAGCATTTT	CASSADTYSNQPQHF
-	TRBV5-4	-	TRBJ1-2	TGTGCCAGCACCTCGCCCCAGGTCGGTCATGGCTACACCTTC	CASTSPQVGHGYTF
-	TRBV7-9	-	TRBJ2-1	TGTGCCAGCAGCTTAGGCTACAATGAGCAGTTCTTC	CASSLGYNEQFF
-	TRBV7-2	-	TRBJ1-3	TGTGCCAGCAGCCCCCGGCGAAGGTCGACTCTAAGCTCTGGAAACACCATATATTTT	CASSPRRRSTLSSGNTIYF
TRBD2	TRBV5-4	-	TRBJ2-5	TGTGCCAGCAGCTCTCGGACTAGCGGACAAGAGACCCAGTACTTC	CASSSRTSGQETQYF
TRBD1	TRBV27	-	TRBJ1-5	TGTGCCAGCAGTCCCGGGACAGGCGACAATCAGCCCCAGCATTTT	CASSPGTGDNQPQHF
TRBD1	TRBV4-2	-	TRBJ1-2	TGTGCCAGCAGCGCGGGACAGGGGGACCATGTCGGCGGCTACACCTTC	CASSAGQGDHVGGYTF
-	TRBV21-1	-	TRBJ1-5	TGTGCCAGCAGCAAAGTAGGTCGACAGATGGGGAATCAGCCCCAGCATTTT	CASSKVGRQMGNQPQHF
-	TRBV7-2	-	TRBJ1-4	TGTGCCAGCAGCTTAAGGTTTTCGGTAACAGCCCCAACTAATGAAAAACTGTTTTTT	CASSLRFSVTAPTNEKLFF
-	TRBV12-3/TRBV12-4	-	TRBJ1-4	TGTGCCAGCAGTTGGCGGATAAATGAAAAACTGTTTTTT	CASSWRINEKLFF
-	TRBV2	-	TRBJ2-7	TGTGCCAGCAGCGAGGGTTCCGGAGACGAGCAGTACTTC	CASSEGSGDEQYF
-	TRBV7-9	-	TRBJ1-1	TGTGCCAGCAGCTTAGTAGCTGCAGATACTGAAGCTTTCTTT	CASSLVAADTEAFF
-	TRBV20-1	-	TRBJ1-5	TGCAGTGCTAGTCACGGGACGGTCAGCAATCAGCCCCAGCATTTT	CSASHGTVSNQPQHF
-	TRBV5-8	-	TRBJ2-7	TGTGCCAGCAGCTCTACCCTAATGGACAAGCAGTACTTC	CASSSTLMDKQYF
-	TRBV3-1/TRBV3-2	-	TRBJ2-7	TGTGCCAGCAGCCAACAGGGTTACTACGAGCAGTACTTC	CASSQQGYYEQYF
TRBD1	TRBV7-2	once	TRBJ2-5	TGTGCCAGCAGCCAGCAGACAGGGGGCCAAGAGACCCAGTACTTC	CASSQQTGGQETQYF
-	TRBV19	-	TRBJ1-1	TGTGCCAGTACCGACGCGATCGAAGCTTTCTTT	CASTDAIEAFF
-	TRBV6-5	-	TRBJ2-2	TGTGCCAGCAGTTACTCGGGTTTTCGGGGGGAGCTGTTTTTT	CASSYSGFRGELFF
-	TRBV5-1	-	TRBJ2-6	TGCGCCAGCAGCTTGCAAGGGGTCTCCTCTGGGGCCAACGTCCTGACTTTC	CASSLQGVSSGANVLTF
-	TRBV3-1/TRBV3-2	-	TRBJ2-5	TGTGCCAGCAGCCAAGTCCGTTTCGCTCGGGAGACCCAGTACTTC	CASSQVRFARETQYF
-	TRBV5-4	-	TRBJ2-4	TGTGCCAGCAGCTTTTACCCTCTAGCCAAAAACATTCAGTACTTC	CASSFYPLAKNIQYF
-	TRBV2	-	TRBJ1-5	TGTGCCAGCAGATCAACAGGCAATCAGCCCCAGCATTTT	CASRSTGNQPQHF
-	TRBV7-2	once	TRBJ2-7	TGTGCCAGCAGCTCGGGCGCGGGCCTCTTCTACGAGCAGTACTTC	CASSSGAGLFYEQYF
-	TRBV3-1/TRBV3-2	-	TRBJ1-5	TGTGCCAGCAGCCAATCAGGGATTGCCCGAGGAAGCAATCAGCCCCAGCATTTT	CASSQSGIARGSNQPQHF
TRBD1	TRBV6-6	-	TRBJ1-1	TGTGCCAGCAGACTTGGGACAGGCCAGACTGAAGCTTTCTTT	CASRLGTGQTEAFF
-	TRBV5-5	-	TRBJ2-3	TGTGCCAGCAGCCGCGGACTACCGAGCACAGATACGCAGTATTTT	CASSRGLPSTDTQYF
-	TRBV7-7	-	TRBJ2-2	TGTGCTAGCAGCCTAACCGGGACAGTGGGGGGGACCGGGGAGCTGTTTTTT	CASSLTGTVGGTGELFF
-	TRBV5-6	-	TRBJ1-2	TGTGCCAGCAGCGACGGGTTCGGCTACACCTTC	CASSDGFGYTF
-	TRBV6-2/TRBV6-3	-	TRBJ2-1	TGTGCCAGCAGTTTATACGGCAGGGACTACAATGAGCAGTTCTTC	CASSLYGRDYNEQFF
-	TRBV7-9	-	TRBJ2-3	TGTGCCAGCAGCTTAACCCGCCCCTTGACGGGCACAGATACGCAGTATTTT	CASSLTRPLTGTDTQYF
TRBD1	TRBV10-1	-	TRBJ2-7	TGCGCCAGCAGTGAGTTCAGGGGGTACGAGCAGTACTTC	CASSEFRGYEQYF
-	TRBV5-6	-	TRBJ1-5	TGTGCCAGCAGCTTTCGCAGGGGTTCCGGGCCCCAGCATTTT	CASSFRRGSGPQHF
TRBD1	TRBV28	-	TRBJ1-2	TGTGCCAGCAGTGCCGCCGGGACAGGGTCGGGTGGCTACACCTTC	CASSAAGTGSGGYTF
-	TRBV7-2	-	TRBJ1-2	TGTGCCAGCAGCACACCGGGGGACGCGGCTAGTAGGGGCTACACCTTC	CASSTPGDAASRGYTF
-	TRBV5-1	-	TRBJ2-7	TGCGCCAGCAGCTTGGATCGGGGCGCTTACGAGCAGTACTTC	CASSLDRGAYEQYF
-	TRBV5-1	-	TRBJ1-1	TGCGCCAGCAGCTTGGCGGGGGCAGGGACTGAAGCTTTCTTT	CASSLAGAGTEAFF
-	TRBV4-3	-	TRBJ1-6	TGCGCCAGCAGCCAACGTGCAGACTCCGGCTGGGATTCGGCCCTCCACTTT	CASSQRADSGWDSALHF
-	TRBV7-6	-	TRBJ1-2	TGTGCCAGCAGCCCCGGGACATCCTATGGCTACACCTTC	CASSPGTSYGYTF
TRBD1	TRBV7-2	-	TRBJ1-1	TGTGCCAGCAGCAAGAGCCCCACAGGGGGCACTGAAGCTTTCTTT	CASSKSPTGGTEAFF